The 18 T cell receptor beta chains listed next were all sequenced from one sample in a study of monozygotic twins with inflammatory bowel disease. TCRdb re-called the 5' RACE reads and shows each CDR3 protein once, DNA omitted. This table holds a few hundred thousand distinct CDR3 sequences. Material: blood. These receptors all come from a human donor with ulcerative colitis or Crohn's disease, or a healthy co-twin of an affected twin (not recorded which).

V usage is TRBV7-2 and J usage is TRBJ2-2; TCRdb selects TRBD1, and the lack of DNA leaves this call unchecked. Germline V CDR1 and CDR2: SGHTA, FQGNSA. The CDR3 extends over 14 amino acids. The CDR3 spells CASSRQGNTGQLFF. The whole variable domain, filled in from reference TRBV7-2 and TRBJ2-2, reads GAGVSQSPSNKVTEKGKDVELRCDPISGHTALYWYRQSLGQGLEFLIYFQGNSAPDKSGLPSDRFSAERTGGSVSTLTIQRTQQEDSAVYLCASSRQGNTGQLFFGEGSRLTVL.

The CDR3 protein is CATSRDRFAQYF. The V gene is TRBV15, the J gene TRBJ2-7. This CDR3 region has 12 residues. Germline V gene sequence: CDR1 LNHNV, CDR2 YYDKDF (reference sequence).

The chain carries TRBV4-2 and TRBJ2-1; TCRdb proposes TRBD2, but this gene call is untestable without DNA. The germline V gene has CDR1 LGHNA and CDR2 YNFKEQ. The CDR3 runs 16 residues. CDR3 residues: CASSQGAGGGSNEQFF.

This CDR3 reads CSARDGGGVNQPQHF. The rearrangement joins TRBV20-1 to TRBJ1-5; the D call of TRBD1 rests on TCRdb alone, since no DNA is present to check it. Per germline, CDR1 DFQATT and CDR2 SNEGSKA (reference sequence). This CDR3 is 15 amino acids long.

This sequence joins TRBV2 and TRBJ1-5. Germline loops: CDR1 SNHLY, CDR2 FYNNEI. This CDR3 has 15 residues. The CDR3 loop reads CASSVGRVSNQPQHF.

This sequence joins TRBV5-1 and TRBJ2-4; the TCRdb call, TRBD2, lacks DNA for checking. Germline CDR1 reads SGHRS; CDR2 reads YFSETQ. This CDR3 is 16 amino acids long. The CDR3: CASSLLASGRKNIQYF.

V is TRBV5-1 and J is TRBJ1-1. Per the germline V gene, CDR1 is SGHRS and CDR2 is YFSETQ. The CDR3 length is 13 residues. The CDR3 spells CASSFGMNTEAFF.

The V gene is TRBV10-3, the J gene TRBJ2-3; with no DNA, the TCRdb D assignment of TRBD2 cannot be verified. This CDR3 spans 17 amino acids. Germline CDR1 and CDR2: ENHRY and SYGVKD. This CDR3 is CAISTVRPNGDSDTQYF.

The V gene is TRBV6-5, the J gene TRBJ2-3. Germline V lookup: CDR1 MNHEY, CDR2 SVGAGI. This CDR3 comprises 13 residues. The CDR3 spells CASSYRVGGTQYF.

The chain is built from TRBV29-1 and TRBJ1-5; the TRBD1 assignment by TCRdb is unverifiable without DNA. The CDR3 is 14 residues long. CDR1 and CDR2 from the germline V gene are SQVTM and ANQGSEA. This CDR3 reads CSVRDRGSNQPQHF.

The V gene is TRBV7-2, the J gene TRBJ2-7; TCRdb outputs TRBD1, but without DNA this stays unchecked. The germline V gene has CDR1 SGHTA and CDR2 FQGNSA. The CDR3 length is 15 residues. The CDR3 loop reads CASSPFGDSSYEQYF.

The V and J genes are TRBV20-1 and TRBJ2-7; TCRdb selects TRBD1, and the lack of DNA leaves this call unchecked. The CDR3 contains 14 residues. CDR1 and CDR2 from the germline V gene are DFQATT and SNEGSKA (reference sequence). The CDR3 region is CSARPGAGNYEQYF.

The chain couples TRBV2 to TRBJ2-7. From germline, CDR1 is SNHLY and CDR2 FYNNEI. CDR3 length: 12 amino acids. CDR3 protein: CASTGSSYEQYF.

The gene calls are TRBV3-1 and TRBJ2-1. Per the germline V gene, CDR1 is LGHDT and CDR2 is YNNKEL (reference sequence). The CDR3 spans 15 residues. The CDR3 spells CASSQGVNSYNEQFF.

The V call is TRBV20-1, the J call TRBJ2-1; the TRBD1 assignment by TCRdb is unverifiable without DNA. The length of the CDR3 is 15 residues. Germline loops: CDR1 DFQATT, CDR2 SNEGSKA (reference sequence). CDR3 region: CSAPLWGQTYNEQFF.

The gene calls are TRBV9 and TRBJ1-3; the TRBD1 assignment by TCRdb is unverifiable without DNA. Germline V CDR1 and CDR2: SGDLS, YYNGEE. The CDR3 sequence is 14 residues long. The CDR3 here is CASSVGQAGNTIYF.

This rearrangement joins TRBV24-1 to TRBJ1-1; the D call of TRBD1 rests on TCRdb alone, since no DNA is present to check it. The germline V gene has CDR1 KGHDR and CDR2 SFDVKD. The CDR3 consists of 13 residues. CDR3: CATRRGRLTEAFF.

V and J are TRBV7-2 and TRBJ2-5; TCRdb lists TRBD2, though no DNA is available to test this call. Germline CDR1 SGHTA, CDR2 FQGNSA. This CDR3 comprises 14 residues. The CDR3 reads CASSLGRGMETQYF.